The clone carrying this T cell receptor (beta chain) was detected only a few times. Its target is unknown. Expressed TCRB transcripts were sequenced because the isolated RNA had all been reverse transcribed beforehand. Profiled with immunoSEQ multiplex PCR; TCRdb holds only in-frame clones, not every one. The sample includes 500,000 to 650,000 clones, 9.5% to 15% of them seen just once. Germline-derived CDR1 and CDR2 are WSHSY and SAAADI. Trimming shortened V by 7 bases and J by 4 bases, and 19 bases separated the two germline ends. The CDR3 loop spans 15 amino acids. This sample stems from a study of beta chain features in type 1 diabetes. Across the study: All samples yielded roughly 100 million examined sorted cells. Study observations and caveats: Equally in patients and controls, PCR might preferentially amplify shorter templates. Moderate yet significant TCRB CDR3 shortening was seen in Type 1 diabetes patients in all four CD4+ subsets.

The rearrangement joins TRBV10-2 to TRBJ1-2, with TRBD1 as a possible D gene (5 bases). This clonotype was sampled from a man aged 25-40 years with type 1 diabetes. Material for sequencing was naive CD4+ T cells from blood. CDR3 region: CASTEQVGGIYGYTF. As DNA, the CDR3 is TGCGCCAGCACCGAGCAGGTCGGGGGAATCTATGGCTACACCTTC.